This TCR beta chain comes out of a study of cytotoxic CD8 clonotypes in ibrutinib-treated CLL. Study-level findings and limits: Sampling time points were not equivalent between sustained-remission and progressing patients.

The V segment lost 1 base and the J segment 3 bases; nucleotides outside the gene matches: 6. The V gene's germline CDR1 is SGHAT and CDR2 FQDESV (reference sequence). The CDR3 contains 15 residues. This clone was picked up one time. Its target is unknown. Depth targeted 1 in 200,000 to 1 in 1 million T cells, averaging 10x coverage per clonotype. The repertoire was sequenced with immunoSEQ multiplex PCR; TCRdb's copy has only in-frame clones and lacks some. Here the sample spans about 160,000 clones, 84% being singletons. Genomic DNA (about 2 micrograms) was obtained from cryopreserved PBMCs for construction of TCR beta libraries.

The receptor was derived from a human donor with chronic lymphocytic leukemia. This chain joins TRBV11-1 and TRBJ2-7; 7 bases line up with TRBD2. The sequenced sample was PBMCs, obtained after 24 months of ibrutinib treatment. The CDR3 loop is CASSLVTSPFYEQYF. The CDR3 DNA follows: TGTGCCAGCAGCTTAGTGACTAGCCCCTTCTACGAGCAGTACTTC.